This T cell receptor (beta chain) was sequenced in a study of CD8 T cells in ankylosing spondylitis. The length of the CDR3 is 14 residues. V lost 5 bases to trimming and J lost 0 bases, with 13 bases between them. The germline CDR1 and CDR2 sequences are DFQATT and SNEGSKA (reference sequence). TCRdb ran MiXCR on the 5' RACE reads and lists one entry per CDR3 protein. Here the sample spans about 800,000 distinct CDR3 sequences, 10% to 15% being singletons. General study points: Significant enrichment of disease-linked clones was reported in matched ankylosing spondylitis synovial fluid. A motif of fewer than ten highly homologous TCR beta variants was seen as apparently characteristic of ankylosing spondylitis blood.

Note on this clonotype: Its target is not known.

The chain combines TRBV20-1 with TRBJ1-1, with D perhaps TRBD1 (6 bases). The sequence was obtained from a male donor with ankylosing spondylitis. The sequencing input was blood, either unsorted or a sorted T cell fraction (not recorded which). CDR3 in amino acids: CSAGRQDMNTEAFF. In DNA form, the CDR3 reads TGCAGTGCTGGACGACAGGACATGAACACTGAAGCTTTCTTT.